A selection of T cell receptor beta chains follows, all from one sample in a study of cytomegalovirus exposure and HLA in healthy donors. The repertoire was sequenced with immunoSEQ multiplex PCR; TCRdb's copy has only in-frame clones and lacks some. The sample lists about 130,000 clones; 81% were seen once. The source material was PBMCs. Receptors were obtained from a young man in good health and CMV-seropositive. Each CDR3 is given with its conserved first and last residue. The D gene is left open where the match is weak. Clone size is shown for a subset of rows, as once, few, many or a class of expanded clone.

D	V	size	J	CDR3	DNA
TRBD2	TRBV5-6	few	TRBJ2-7	CASSLVASGRVSYEQYF	TGTGCCAGCAGCTTGGTGGCTAGCGGGAGGGTCTCCTACGAGCAGTACTTC
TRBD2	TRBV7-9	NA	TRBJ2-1	CASSPGTSGRVAQFF	TGTGCCAGCAGCCCCGGGACTAGCGGGAGGGTGGCGCAGTTCTTC
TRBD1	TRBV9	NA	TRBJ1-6	CASSPSGTGFSPLHF	TGTGCCAGCAGCCCCTCCGGGACAGGGTTTTCACCCCTCCACTTT
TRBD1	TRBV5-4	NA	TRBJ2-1	CASSEIYRGDEQFF	TGTGCCAGCAGCGAAATATACAGGGGCGATGAGCAGTTCTTC
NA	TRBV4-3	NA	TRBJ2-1	CASSRHVGEVTEQFF	TGCGCCAGCAGCCGCCACGTCGGAGAGGTTACTGAGCAGTTCTTC
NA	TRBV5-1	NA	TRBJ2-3	CASSGGRSTDTQYF	TGCGCCAGCAGCGGTGGGAGAAGCACAGATACGCAGTATTTT
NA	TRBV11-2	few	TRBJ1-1	CASSSRSTGNTEAFF	TGTGCCAGCAGCTCCCGAAGTACAGGGAACACTGAAGCTTTCTTT
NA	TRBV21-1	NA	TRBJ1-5	CASSKARQGARIQQPQHF	TGTGCCAGCAGCAAAGCGCGGCAGGGGGCGAGAATTCAACAGCCCCAGCATTTT
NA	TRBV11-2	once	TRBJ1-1	CASSPGGNTEAFF	TGTGCCAGCAGCCCGGGTGGGAACACTGAAGCTTTCTTT
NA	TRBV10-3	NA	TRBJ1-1	CAITMGGGPNTEAFF	TGTGCCATCACCATGGGCGGGGGGCCTAACACTGAAGCTTTCTTT
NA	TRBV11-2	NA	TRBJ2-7	CASSPFGRAHRGEF	TGTGCCAGCAGCCCCTTTGGCAGGGCTCACCGTGGGGAATTC
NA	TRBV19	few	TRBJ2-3	CASSIEEGLGTDTQYF	TGTGCCAGTAGTATAGAAGAGGGTCTCGGCACAGATACGCAGTATTTT
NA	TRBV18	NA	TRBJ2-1	CASSPLSSSEQFF	TGTGCCAGCTCACCCCTATCGTCTAGTGAGCAGTTCTTC
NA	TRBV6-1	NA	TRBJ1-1	CASSESGTWAFF	TGTGCCAGCAGTGAATCCGGGACATGGGCTTTCTTT
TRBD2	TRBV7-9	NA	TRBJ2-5	CASSPGTRFIETQYF	TGTGCCAGCAGCCCCGGGACTAGATTTATAGAGACCCAGTACTTC
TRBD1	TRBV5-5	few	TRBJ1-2	CASRWGQYYGYTF	TGTGCCAGCAGGTGGGGACAGTACTATGGCTACACCTTC
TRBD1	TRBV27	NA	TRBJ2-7	CASSLTGTGIWYEQYF	TGTGCCAGCAGTTTAACCGGGACAGGTATTTGGTACGAGCAGTACTTC
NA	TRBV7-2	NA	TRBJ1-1	CASSLDSYRGTEAFF	TGTGCCAGCAGCTTAGATTCATATCGGGGCACTGAAGCTTTCTTT
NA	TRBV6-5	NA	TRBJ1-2	CASSYSALGSYTF	TGTGCCAGCAGTTACTCGGCGCTGGGCAGCTACACCTTC
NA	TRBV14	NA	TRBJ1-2	CASSHRGSLGYGYTF	TGTGCCAGCAGCCACAGGGGTTCGCTCGGCTATGGCTACACCTTC
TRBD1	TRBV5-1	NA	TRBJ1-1	CASRPRTGPTTEAFF	TGCGCCAGCAGACCAAGGACAGGGCCAACCACTGAAGCTTTCTTT
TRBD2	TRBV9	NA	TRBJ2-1	CASNPGGFDYNEQFF	TGTGCCAGCAACCCCGGGGGGTTCGACTACAATGAGCAGTTCTTC
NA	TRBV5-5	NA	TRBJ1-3	CASSTEGQHGNTIYF	TGTGCCAGCAGCACTGAAGGACAGCATGGAAACACCATATATTTT
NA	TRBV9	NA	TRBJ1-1	CASSSRGGTEAFF	TGTGCCAGCAGCTCCAGAGGTGGCACTGAAGCTTTCTTT
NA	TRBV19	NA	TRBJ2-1	CASSRGTDNEQFF	TGTGCCAGTAGTAGGGGGACTGATAATGAGCAGTTCTTC
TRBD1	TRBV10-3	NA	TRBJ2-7	CAISDQAQGGYEQYF	TGTGCCATCAGTGATCAAGCACAGGGGGGCTACGAGCAGTACTTC
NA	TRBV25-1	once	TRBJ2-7	CASRRGYHEQYF	TGTGCCAGCAGGAGGGGGTACCACGAGCAGTACTTC
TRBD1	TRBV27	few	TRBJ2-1	CASNTGTGPNEQFF	TGTGCCAGCAACACCGGGACAGGGCCCAATGAGCAGTTCTTC
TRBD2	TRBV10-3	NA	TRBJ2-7	CAIGAEREGCEQYF	TGTGCCATCGGCGCTGAGCGGGAGGGTTGCGAGCAGTACTTC
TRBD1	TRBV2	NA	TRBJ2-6	CASSIRTGAGANVLTF	TGTGCCAGCAGTATAAGGACAGGGGCCGGGGCCAACGTCCTGACTTTC
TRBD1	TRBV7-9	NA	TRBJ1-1	CASSSPKTGESTEAFF	TGTGCCAGCAGCTCTCCCAAGACAGGGGAGAGCACTGAAGCTTTCTTT
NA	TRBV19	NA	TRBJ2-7	CASSIFGGDYEQYF	TGTGCCAGTAGTATTTTCGGCGGGGACTACGAGCAGTACTTC
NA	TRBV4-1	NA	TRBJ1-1	CASSQDRGRNTEAFF	TGCGCCAGCAGCCAAGATCGTGGGCGGAACACTGAAGCTTTCTTT
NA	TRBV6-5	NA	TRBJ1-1	CASSQGSEAFF	TGTGCCAGCAGCCAGGGGTCTGAAGCTTTCTTT
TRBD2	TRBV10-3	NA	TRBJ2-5	CAIRNSGGGETQYF	TGTGCCATCAGAAATTCGGGGGGGGGAGAGACCCAGTACTTC
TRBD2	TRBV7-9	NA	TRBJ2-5	CAIRGRAGQETQYF	TGTGCCATCCGCGGGAGGGCCGGCCAAGAGACCCAGTACTTC
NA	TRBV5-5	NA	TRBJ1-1	CASSLVSVSNTEAFF	TGTGCCAGCAGCTTGGTCAGCGTATCGAACACTGAAGCTTTCTTT
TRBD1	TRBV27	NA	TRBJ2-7	CASSLSTGGSYEQYF	TGTGCCAGCAGTTTAAGTACAGGGGGGTCCTACGAGCAGTACTTC
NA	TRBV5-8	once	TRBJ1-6	CASSLGAFNSPLHF	TGTGCCAGCAGTCTAGGGGCTTTTAATTCACCCCTCCACTTT
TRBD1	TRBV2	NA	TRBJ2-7	CATQGAYEQYF	TGTGCCACCCAGGGGGCCTACGAGCAGTACTTC
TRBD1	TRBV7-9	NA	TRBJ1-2	CASSLGQGDGYTF	TGTGCCAGCAGCTTGGGACAGGGGGATGGCTACACCTTC
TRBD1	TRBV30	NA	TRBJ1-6	CAWTAGGDNSPLHF	TGTGCCTGGACCGCAGGGGGTGATAATTCACCCCTCCACTTT
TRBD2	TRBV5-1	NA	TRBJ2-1	CASSLAATSVINEQFF	TGCGCCAGCAGCTTGGCCGCGACTAGCGTCATCAATGAGCAGTTCTTC
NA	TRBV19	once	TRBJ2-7	CASSYGGSYEQYF	TGTGCCAGTAGCTACGGGGGCTCCTACGAGCAGTACTTC
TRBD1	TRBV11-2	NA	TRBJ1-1	CASSRSTGGTEAFF	TGTGCCAGCAGCCGCTCCACAGGGGGCACTGAAGCTTTCTTT
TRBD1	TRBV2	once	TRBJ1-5	CASSAYRGLGQPQHF	TGTGCCAGCAGTGCATACAGGGGGCTGGGTCAGCCCCAGCATTTT
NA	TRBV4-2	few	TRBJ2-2	CASSQELGGTGELFF	TGTGCCAGCAGCCAAGAACTCGGGGGAACCGGGGAGCTGTTTTTT
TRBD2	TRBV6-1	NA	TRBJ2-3	CASSGTSGGSDTQYF	TGTGCCAGCAGTGGGACTAGCGGGGGGTCAGATACGCAGTATTTT
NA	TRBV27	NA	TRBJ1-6	CASSFRPEGNSPLHF	TGTGCCAGCAGTTTTCGGCCGGAGGGAAATTCACCCCTCCACTTT
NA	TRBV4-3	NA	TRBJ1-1	CASSQVLNREAFF	TGCGCCAGCAGCCAAGTTTTGAACAGAGAAGCTTTCTTT
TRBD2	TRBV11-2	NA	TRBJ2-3	CASSNGAGGTDTQYF	TGTGCCAGCAGTAATGGGGCGGGGGGCACAGATACGCAGTATTTT
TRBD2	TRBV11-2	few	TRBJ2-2	CASSFGTSGGELFF	TGTGCCAGCAGCTTCGGGACTAGCGGCGGGGAGCTGTTTTTT
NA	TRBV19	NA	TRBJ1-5	CASSRTGSNQPQHF	TGTGCCAGTAGCCGGACGGGGAGCAATCAGCCCCAGCATTTT
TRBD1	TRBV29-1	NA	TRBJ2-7	CSVRKGQGSYEQYF	TGCAGCGTACGAAAGGGACAGGGATCCTACGAGCAGTACTTC
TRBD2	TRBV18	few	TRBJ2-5	CASSRGGQTQYF	TGTGCCAGCTCACGGGGGGGACAGACCCAGTACTTC
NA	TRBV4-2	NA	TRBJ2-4	CASSLSGIQYF	TGTGCCAGCAGCCTCAGCGGCATTCAGTACTTC
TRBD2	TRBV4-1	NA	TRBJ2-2	CASSHPTSAGTTGPGELFF	TGCGCCAGCAGCCACCCTACGTCCGCCGGGACTACCGGCCCCGGGGAGCTGTTTTTT